The rows below give T cell receptor beta chains drawn from one sample of a study of CD8+ T cells in alopecia areata. This table comes from immunoSEQ multiplex PCR, and its TCRdb copy is limited to in-frame clones, with some not included. The table includes some 10,000 clones, over 55% detected once. The material sequenced was skin, taken at week 0. The receptors stem from a human donor with alopecia areata. CDR3s include the opening cysteine and the closing phenylalanine or tryptophan. The D gene is left open where the match is weak. The listing skips clone size in some rows; elsewhere it reads once, few, many or a size class.

>NA|TRBV27|18|TRBD2|TRBJ2-1
CASRSTFSGTSIGNEQFF
TGTGCCAGCAGAAGCACTTTTTCCGGGACTAGTATAGGCAATGAGCAGTTCTTC
>NA|TRBV29-1|15|NA|TRBJ2-1
CSVGPLLSSYNEQFF
TGCAGCGTTGGGCCCCTTCTGAGCTCCTACAATGAGCAGTTCTTC
>NA|TRBV5-6|13|TRBD1|TRBJ2-7
CASSPTGSYEQYF
TGTGCCAGCAGCCCGACAGGGTCCTACGAGCAGTACTTC
>once|TRBV10-1|13|NA|TRBJ2-1
CASSEEPYNEQFF
TGCGCCAGCAGTGAAGAGCCCTACAATGAGCAGTTCTTC
>NA|TRBV7-2|16|NA|TRBJ2-7
CASSPPRQGWSYEQYF
TGTGCCAGCAGCCCCCCGCGGCAGGGGTGGTCCTACGAGCAGTACTTC
>NA|TRBV11-2|13|NA|TRBJ1-2
CASSHQSGYGYTF
TGTGCCAGCAGCCATCAAAGTGGCTATGGCTACACCTTC
>NA|TRBV7-9|12|NA|TRBJ2-7
CASSPSTYEQYF
TGTGCCAGCAGCCCCAGCACCTACGAGCAGTACTTC
>NA|TRBV5-4|18|NA|TRBJ2-6
CASTPPTFRSSGANVLTF
TGTGCCAGCACCCCTCCCACCTTCAGGAGCTCTGGGGCCAACGTCCTGACTTTC
>NA|TRBV7-8|18|NA|TRBJ2-1
CASSLGVSGPSSYNEQFF
TGTGCCAGCAGCTTAGGAGTTAGCGGCCCGAGCTCCTACAATGAGCAGTTCTTC
>NA|TRBV4-2|12|NA|TRBJ1-1
CASSRTTEEAFF
TGTGCCAGCAGCCGAACGACTGAGGAAGCTTTCTTT
>NA|TRBV5-1|17|TRBD2|TRBJ2-1
CASSSTLAGVVGNEQFF
TGCGCCAGCAGCTCAACACTAGCGGGAGTGGTCGGCAATGAGCAGTTCTTC
>NA|TRBV10-2|15|TRBD1|TRBJ1-1
CASSGQGSRGTEAFF
TGCGCCAGCAGTGGACAGGGGAGCAGGGGCACTGAAGCTTTCTTT
>NA|TRBV7-9|14|TRBD1|TRBJ2-7
CASSPGTGVYEQYF
TGTGCCAGCAGCCCCGGGACAGGGGTGTACGAGCAGTACTTC
>NA|TRBV6-1|18|NA|TRBJ1-4
CASSEALPGARANEKLFF
TGTGCCAGCAGTGAAGCGCTTCCGGGGGCGAGGGCTAATGAAAAACTGTTTTTT
>NA|TRBV15|14|NA|TRBJ2-2
CATSRVWVTGELFF
TGTGCCACCAGCAGAGTATGGGTCACCGGGGAGCTGTTTTTT
>NA|TRBV14|15|NA|TRBJ2-2
CASSFGQTNTGELFF
TGTGCCAGCAGCTTTGGACAGACGAACACCGGGGAGCTGTTTTTT
>NA|TRBV10-3|19|TRBD2|TRBJ2-1
CAISERPLQRGDPYNEQFF
TGTGCCATCAGTGAGCGCCCCCTACAACGGGGGGACCCCTACAATGAGCAGTTCTTC
>NA|TRBV5-1|15|TRBD2|TRBJ2-1
CASSAELAPYNEQFF
TGCGCCAGCAGCGCGGAACTAGCGCCTTACAATGAGCAGTTCTTC
>NA|TRBV6-5|13|NA|TRBJ1-5
CASSWEEGRPQHF
TGTGCCAGCAGTTGGGAGGAGGGAAGGCCCCAGCATTTT
>NA|TRBV7-8|18|TRBD1|TRBJ2-1
CASSLVMIGTGRYNEQFF
TGTGCCAGCAGCTTAGTGATGATCGGGACAGGGCGCTACAATGAGCAGTTCTTC
>NA|TRBV19|15|NA|TRBJ1-1
CASSETGASNTEAFF
TGTGCCAGTAGTGAAACCGGGGCATCGAACACTGAAGCTTTCTTT
>once|TRBV5-1|15|NA|TRBJ1-1
CASSSRATGNTEAFF
TGCGCCAGCAGCTCGCGGGCAACGGGGAACACTGAAGCTTTCTTT
>NA|TRBV7-8|16|NA|TRBJ1-3
CASSYRQPHSGNTIYF
TGTGCCAGCAGCTACAGACAGCCCCACTCTGGAAACACCATATATTTT
>NA|TRBV6-5|13|NA|TRBJ2-6
CASKGAGANVLTF
TGTGCCAGCAAGGGAGCTGGGGCCAACGTCCTGACTTTC
>once|TRBV19|13|NA|TRBJ1-1
CASGLSRDTEAFF
TGTGCCAGTGGGTTGTCGAGGGACACTGAAGCTTTCTTT
>NA|TRBV7-9|14|NA|TRBJ2-7
CASSGGDRYYEQYF
TGTGCCAGCAGCGGAGGGGACAGATACTACGAGCAGTACTTC
>NA|TRBV7-3|14|NA|TRBJ2-2
CASSFTSNTGELFF
TGTGCCAGCAGCTTTACATCTAACACCGGGGAGCTGTTTTTT
>NA|TRBV2|15|NA|TRBJ1-6
CASSLTAINNSPLHF
TGTGCCAGCAGCTTAACAGCGATTAATAATTCACCCCTCCACTTT
>NA|TRBV4-3|11|NA|TRBJ2-3
CASSQEHTQYF
TGCGCCAGCAGCCAGGAACATACGCAGTATTTT
>NA|TRBV29-1|14|NA|TRBJ1-1
CSVGGPSGVTEAFF
TGCAGCGTTGGTGGACCCTCTGGGGTCACTGAAGCTTTCTTT
>NA|TRBV5-1|21|NA|TRBJ2-1
CASSLYSYWRMSGPTANEQFF
TGCGCCAGCAGCTTGTACTCTTACTGGCGCATGTCGGGACCGACAGCCAATGAGCAGTTCTTC
>few|TRBV18|14|TRBD1|TRBJ2-4
CASSPSGQGGIQYF
TGTGCCAGCTCTCCCTCCGGACAGGGAGGCATTCAGTACTTC
>few|TRBV6-5|15|TRBD1|TRBJ1-5
CASSYSRGPNQPQHF
TGTGCCAGCAGTTACTCGAGGGGGCCCAATCAGCCCCAGCATTTT
>NA|TRBV11-2|14|TRBD1|TRBJ1-1
CASSRGQGNREAFF
TGTGCCAGCAGCCGGGGACAGGGAAACCGTGAAGCTTTCTTT
>few|TRBV29-1|14|NA|TRBJ2-7
CSVRRDSSSYEQYF
TGCAGCGTCCGCCGGGACTCGAGCTCCTACGAGCAGTACTTC
>NA|TRBV7-9|13|NA|TRBJ1-1
CASSLNGNTEAFF
TGTGCCAGCAGCTTAAACGGTAACACTGAAGCTTTCTTT
>NA|TRBV5-1|14|TRBD1|TRBJ1-2
CASSTGQGVNGYTF
TGCGCCAGCAGCACCGGACAGGGTGTTAATGGCTACACCTTC
>NA|TRBV4-2|14|TRBD2|TRBJ2-7
CPSSQVAGAYEQYF
TGTCCCAGCAGCCAAGTAGCGGGGGCCTACGAGCAGTACTTC
>once|TRBV10-2|14|NA|TRBJ1-6
CASSETSYNSPLHF
TGCGCCAGCAGTGAGACCTCCTATAATTCACCCCTCCACTTT
>NA|TRBV21-1|18|NA|TRBJ2-3
CASSKARDSFHLSDTQYF
TGTGCCAGCAGCAAAGCCCGGGACTCCTTTCATTTGTCGGATACGCAGTATTTT
>NA|TRBV15|18|TRBD1|TRBJ2-6
CATSSPGTGSSGANVLTF
TGTGCCACCAGCAGCCCCGGGACAGGGAGCTCTGGGGCCAACGTCCTGACTTTC
>NA|TRBV6-1|15|NA|TRBJ2-7
CASSEGGPRTYEQYF
TGTGCCAGCAGTGAAGGGGGGCCACGAACCTACGAGCAGTACTTC
>NA|TRBV7-8|16|NA|TRBJ2-7
CASSLMGQTAGKEQYF
TGTGCCAGCAGCTTAATGGGTCAGACGGCTGGGAAGGAGCAGTACTTC